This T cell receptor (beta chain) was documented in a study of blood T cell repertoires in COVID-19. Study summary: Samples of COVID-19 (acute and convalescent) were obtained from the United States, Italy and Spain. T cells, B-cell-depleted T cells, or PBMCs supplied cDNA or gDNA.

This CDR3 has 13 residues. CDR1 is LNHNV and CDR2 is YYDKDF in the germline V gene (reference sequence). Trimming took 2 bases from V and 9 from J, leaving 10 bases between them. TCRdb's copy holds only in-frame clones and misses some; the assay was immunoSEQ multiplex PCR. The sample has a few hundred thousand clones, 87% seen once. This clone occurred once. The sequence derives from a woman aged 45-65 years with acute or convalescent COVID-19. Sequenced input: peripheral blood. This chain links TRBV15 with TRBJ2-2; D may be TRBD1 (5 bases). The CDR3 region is CATSRQGLRELFF. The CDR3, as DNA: TGTGCCACCAGCAGACAGGGTCTCAGGGAGCTGTTTTTT.